This T cell receptor beta chain was sequenced for a study of shared clonotypes between healthy human individuals. Study-wide findings and caveats: Naive subsets typically showed greater estimated richness than memory subsets.

The study separated CD4+ cells into CD45RA+ naive and CD45RA-negative memory subsets. Assay execution proceeded at the deep level. Sequencing used immunoSEQ multiplex PCR; TCRdb keeps in-frame clones, though not all of them. The table has about 2.3 million clones, around 93% seen once. CDR3 size: 14 residues. Trimming cost V 1 base and J 6 bases, with 13 bases left between them. Germline V CDR1 and CDR2: SGHAT, FQDESV (reference sequence). Points on this clone: The antigen is undetermined.

The sequence was collected from a man aged 18-30 years in good health. Some clones in this sample may be carry-over from other donors' samples. The rearrangement joins TRBV11-1 to TRBJ2-7; tentatively, D is TRBD2 (6 bases). Sequenced input: naive CD4+ T cells from PBMCs. Regarding subset: CD45RA+ positively selected. CDR3 sequence: CASSLVSGPLEQYF. In nucleotides, the CDR3 is TGTGCCAGCAGCTTAGTTAGCGGCCCCCTCGAGCAGTACTTC.